These T cell receptor beta chains were read from a single sample in a study of CD8 T cells in Susac syndrome. TCRdb called the immunoSEQ multiplex PCR reads again in MiXCR, with one record for every CDR3 protein. Among 150,000 to 250,000 distinct CDR3 sequences listed, 90% to 95% were seen once. The sequenced sample consisted of CD4+ T cells from PBMCs. Every receptor here comes from a human donor with multiple sclerosis. CDR3s include the opening cysteine and the closing phenylalanine or tryptophan. A D gene is named only where the DNA matches it firmly. Clone size is given for some rows only: seen once, a few or many times, or a class if the clone is expanded.

DNA,CDR3,J,size,D,V
TGTGCCAGCAGTTTATTTCAGGGGCCAACCGGGGCCAACGTCCTGACTTTC,CASSLFQGPTGANVLTF,TRBJ2-6,-,-,TRBV27
TGTGCCAGCAGTTCCGGACTAGCCAGGGGAGGCAATGAGCAGTTCTTC,CASSSGLARGGNEQFF,TRBJ2-1,-,TRBD2,TRBV27
TGCAGCGTGGGATCGACTAGCGGGCAAGAGACCCAGTACTTC,CSVGSTSGQETQYF,TRBJ2-5,few,TRBD2,TRBV29-1
TGCGCCAGCAGCTTGGACGGGGGCCAGAGTGCAGATACGCAGTATTTT,CASSLDGGQSADTQYF,TRBJ2-3,-,-,TRBV5-1
TGTGCCACCCAGGACAGGAATTATGGCTACACCTTC,CATQDRNYGYTF,TRBJ1-2,once,TRBD1,TRBV24-1
TGTGCCAGCAGCCGTGGACCGGACAGGGGAGAGACCCAGTACTTC,CASSRGPDRGETQYF,TRBJ2-5,-,TRBD1,TRBV3-1
TGTGCCAGCTCACCACCAACAGCCCGCCAAGAGACCCAGTACTTC,CASSPPTARQETQYF,TRBJ2-5,-,-,TRBV18
TGTGCCACCAGCAGAGAAATCGGACAGGGGGCCCGAGCTTTCTTT,CATSREIGQGARAFF,TRBJ1-1,-,TRBD1,TRBV15
TGTGCCAGCGTACCCGTCGGATCTCTCGAGCAGTACTTC,CASVPVGSLEQYF,TRBJ2-7,-,-,TRBV28
TGTGCCATCTCTAGCGGGAGGTACAATGAGCAGTTCTTC,CAISSGRYNEQFF,TRBJ2-1,once,TRBD2,TRBV24-1
TGTGCCAGCAGCTTGTCCGTATCCTACGAGCAGTACTTC,CASSLSVSYEQYF,TRBJ2-7,-,-,TRBV7-9
TGCGCCAGCAGCCGACAGGGAATAGGCGAAAAACTGTTTTTT,CASSRQGIGEKLFF,TRBJ1-4,-,TRBD1,TRBV5-1
TGTGCCTGGATTTTCCCGGGAGGGGGTGAAAAACTGTTTTTT,CAWIFPGGGEKLFF,TRBJ1-4,-,-,TRBV30
TGTGCCTGGAGTGGACTACGAGAGCAGTTCTTC,CAWSGLREQFF,TRBJ2-1,few,-,TRBV30
TGTGCCAGCAGAGGACAGGGGGTATGGGAGCAGTACTTC,CASRGQGVWEQYF,TRBJ2-7,-,TRBD1,TRBV2
TGTGCCACCAGTGATAGCAGAGGGGGCTCCTACAATGAGCAGTTCTTC,CATSDSRGGSYNEQFF,TRBJ2-1,-,-,TRBV24-1